Shown below are 27 T cell receptor beta chains from a single sample sequenced in a study of cytomegalovirus exposure and HLA in healthy donors. PCR amplification relied on 60 Vbeta primers (plus 13 Jbeta primers). Here immunoSEQ multiplex PCR was the method, and the copy in TCRdb shows in-frame clones only, minus some. The sample records 130,000 or so clones, roughly three quarters being singletons. The sequencing sample was made of PBMCs. Source of these receptors: a male donor in good health and CMV-seronegative.

The chain has TRBV29-1 and TRBJ2-7, with TRBD1 matching over 8 bases. J was trimmed by 4 bases and V by 3 bases; bases with no gene match: 5. The length of the CDR3 is 13 residues. Germline V CDR1 and CDR2: SQVTM, ANQGSEA. The CDR3 region is CSVEGTGGYEQYF. DNA for the CDR3: TGCAGCGTTGAGGGTACAGGGGGGTACGAGCAGTACTTC.

This clone was seen a handful of times. The V and J genes are TRBV5-1 and TRBJ1-3; possible D gene TRBD1, 5 bases. CDR1 SGHRS and CDR2 YFSETQ come from the germline V gene. The V and J ends lost 4 bases and 3 bases respectively, with 11 bases between them. The CDR3 runs to 14 residues. CDR3 residues: CASSTADSGNTIYF. As DNA, the CDR3 is TGCGCCAGCAGCACCGCTGACAGTGGAAACACCATATATTTT.

This chain uses TRBV4-2 with TRBJ1-2, with a weak D call TRBD1 (5 bases). The V gene lost 2 bases and the J gene lost 5 bases, with 15 bases spanning the gap. The CDR3 length is 15 residues. The germline gives CDR1 LGHNA, CDR2 YNFKEQ. The CDR3 loop reads CASSQQGGVRYGYTF. The CDR3 DNA is TGTGCCAGCAGCCAACAGGGCGGGGTTAGGTATGGCTACACCTTC.

The chain joins TRBV30 to TRBJ2-3, with 7 bases identical to TRBD2. V shed 5 bases and J 2 bases; nucleotides not matched to a gene: 10. The CDR3 spans 15 residues. Germline V CDR1 and CDR2: GTSNPN, SVGIG (reference sequence). CDR3 sequence: CAWGPGLAATDTQYF. In DNA, the CDR3 is TGTGCCTGGGGCCCGGGGCTAGCGGCCACAGATACGCAGTATTTT.

The gene calls are TRBV5-4 and TRBJ2-7; TRBD1 aligns across 10 bases. The CDR3 totals 15 residues. Germline values: CDR1 SGHNT, CDR2 YYREEE (reference sequence). Losses at the gene ends were 3 bases for V and 0 bases for J; bases not matched to a gene: 3. In DNA form, the CDR3 reads TGTGCCAGCAGCTGGGGACAGGGGCTCTCCTACGAGCAGTACTTC. Protein product: CASSWGQGLSYEQYF.

The CDR3 is CASSSPRGHEQYF. The CDR3 bases are TGTGCCAGCAGTTCTCCCAGGGGGCACGAGCAGTACTTC. The V and J genes are TRBV27 and TRBJ2-7; 8 nucleotides line up with TRBD1. The germline V gene has CDR1 MNHEY and CDR2 SMNVEV (reference sequence). Germline trimming cut 4 bases from V and 5 bases from J; bases unmatched to any gene: 4. This CDR3 spans 13 amino acids.

The chain is built from TRBV30 and TRBJ2-1; 14 nucleotides agree with TRBD2. The CDR3 extends over 15 amino acids. CDR1 is GTSNPN, CDR2 SVGIG, per germline (reference sequence). The trim removed 5 bases at V and 3 bases at J, leaving 3 bases unmatched. CDR3 residues: CAWGTSGGNYNEQFF. In nucleotides, the CDR3 is TGTGCCTGGGGGACTAGCGGGGGAAACTACAATGAGCAGTTCTTC. Supplemented by reference TRBV30 and TRBJ2-1, the full variable domain reads SQTIHQWPATLVQPVGSPLSLECTVEGTSNPNLYWYRQAAGRGLQLLFYSVGIGQISSEVPQNLSASRPQDRQFILSSKKLLLSDSGFYLCAWGTSGGNYNEQFFGPGTRLTVL.

The V and J genes are TRBV5-4 and TRBJ1-2; 12 nucleotides line up with TRBD1. This CDR3 comprises 14 residues. Trimming removed 4 bases from V and 7 bases from J; junction bases left unmatched: 5. Germline V gene data show CDR1 as SGHNT and CDR2 as YYREEE (reference sequence). CDR3 protein: CASSPGQGAGGYTF. The DNA of the CDR3 is TGTGCCAGCAGCCCGGGACAGGGGGCGGGTGGCTACACCTTC.

The J gene is TRBJ1-5, the V gene TRBV6-5; D not resolved. Germline CDR1 is MNHEY and CDR2 is SVGAGI. V lost 6 bases to trimming and J lost 0 bases, with 9 bases between them. The CDR3 has 14 residues. The CDR3 sequence: CASSLDGSNQPQHF. The CDR3 bases are TGTGCCAGCAGCCTAGACGGTAGCAATCAGCCCCAGCATTTT.

The CDR3 region is CASSARTGGDEQFF. The CDR3 DNA is TGTGCCAGCAGTGCCCGGACAGGGGGGGATGAGCAGTTCTTC. The chain employs TRBV6-1 and TRBJ2-1; TRBD1 aligns across 10 bases. V lost 4 bases, J lost 8 bases, and 5 bases stayed unmatched. Germline CDR1 and CDR2: MNHNS and SASEGT. This CDR3 has 14 residues.

This clone appeared once. The chain has TRBV6-1 and TRBJ2-5; D possibly corresponds to TRBD1 (6 bases). This CDR3 comprises 15 residues. CDR1 and CDR2 (germline): MNHNS, SASEGT. Trimming stripped 1 base from V and 5 bases from J, with 14 bases between. The CDR3 coding sequence is TGTGCCAGCAGTGAAGAGCTGGGGGCCGGGGAGACCCAGTACTTC. Translating it yields CASSEELGAGETQYF.

This clone was seen only once. This chain links TRBV6-6 with TRBJ2-7; 7 bases line up with TRBD1. The CDR3 totals 14 residues. Germline V gene data show CDR1 as MNHNY and CDR2 as SVGAGI (reference sequence). Trimming at V came to 7 bases and at J to 3 bases, leaving 9 bases not matched to a gene. CDR3 DNA sequence: TGTGCCAGCAACAGGGGACCGGGGAGCTACGAGCAGTACTTC. As protein: CASNRGPGSYEQYF.

The chain couples TRBV30 to TRBJ2-1; 11 nucleotides match TRBD2. J lost 8 bases, V lost 6 bases, and 9 bases had no gene match. CDR1 is GTSNPN, CDR2 SVGIG, per germline (reference sequence). CDR3 length: 14 residues. The CDR3 loop reads CACNRLAGPHEQFF. For the CDR3, the DNA is TGTGCCTGTAATAGACTAGCGGGGCCGCATGAGCAGTTCTTC.

The V and J genes are TRBV7-2 and TRBJ2-7, with 7 bases aligning to TRBD2. Trimming cost V 5 bases and J 4 bases; bases outside gene matches: 5. The CDR3 runs 13 residues. CDR1 is SGHTA, CDR2 FQGNSA, per germline. The CDR3 region has the DNA TGTGCCAGCAGCGCCGGGGGGAGGTACGAGCAGTACTTC. It yields the protein CASSAGGRYEQYF.

V and J are TRBV5-1 and TRBJ1-2; D call uncertain. The V end lost 4 bases, the J end lost 0 bases, and 7 bases lay between the germline ends. This CDR3 has 13 residues. Per germline, CDR1 SGHRS and CDR2 YFSETQ. The chain's CDR3 is CASSQQANYGYTF. The CDR3 coding sequence is TGCGCCAGCAGCCAGCAGGCTAACTATGGCTACACCTTC.

The chain carries TRBV4-3 and TRBJ2-7, with D tentatively TRBD1 (5 bases). V was cut by 0 bases and J by 6 bases, with 15 bases left in between. The CDR3 is 15 residues long. Germline V gives CDR1 LGHNA, CDR2 YSLEER. CDR3 DNA sequence: TGCGCCAGCAGCCAAGATGGTCAGGGATCGGGCGAGCAGTACTTC. Translation: CASSQDGQGSGEQYF.

CDR3 sequence: CAWSSGGYSNQPQHF. CDR3 DNA: TGTGCCTGGAGCAGTGGAGGGTATAGCAATCAGCCCCAGCATTTT. The V call is TRBV30, the J call TRBJ1-5; D ambiguous. Trimming cost V 3 bases and J 0 bases, with 12 bases left between them. Germline V gene lookup returns CDR1 GTSNPN and CDR2 SVGIG (reference sequence). The CDR3 runs to 15 residues. The variable domain in full, with the rest retrieved from reference TRBV30 and TRBJ1-5, is SQTIHQWPATLVQPVGSPLSLECTVEGTSNPNLYWYRQAAGRGLQLLFYSVGIGQISSEVPQNLSASRPQDRQFILSSKKLLLSDSGFYLCAWSSGGYSNQPQHFGDGTRLSIL.

The rearrangement joins TRBV11-3 to TRBJ1-2; 8 bases are shared with TRBD1. Germline V gene data show CDR1 as SGHNT and CDR2 as YENEEA. CDR3 length: 14 amino acids. The V and J ends lost 3 bases and 1 base, in that order; junction bases with no gene match: 1. CDR3: CASSFRGRNYGYTF. In nucleotides, the CDR3 is TGTGCCAGCAGCTTCAGGGGGCGTAACTATGGCTACACCTTC. The complete variable domain, with remaining parts taken from reference TRBV11-3 and TRBJ1-2, reads EAGVVQSPRYKIIEKKQPVAFWCNPISGHNTLYWYLQNLGQGPELLIRYENEEAVDDSQLPKDRFSAERLKGVDSTLKIQPAELGDSAVYLCASSFRGRNYGYTFGSGTRLTVV.

The chain combines TRBV9 with TRBJ1-1; D may be TRBD1 (6 bases). V lost 4 bases and J lost 5, with 12 bases in between. CDR1 is SGDLS, CDR2 YYNGEE, per germline. CDR3 length: 13 residues. The CDR3 bases are TGTGCCAGCAGCCATGGAGGACAGACTGAAGCTTTCTTT. It translates to CASSHGGQTEAFF.

The genes are TRBV6-6 and TRBJ2-5; D not certain. Trimming pared 7 bases from V and 1 base from J, leaving 10 bases between. Germline V gene data show CDR1 as MNHNY and CDR2 as SVGAGI (reference sequence). This CDR3 has 13 amino acids. CDR3 sequence reads: CASKLPGQETQYF. The CDR3, as DNA: TGTGCCAGCAAGCTCCCAGGCCAAGAGACCCAGTACTTC.

The chain couples TRBV19 to TRBJ1-5, with D perhaps TRBD1 (5 bases). Trimming took 3 bases from V and 0 from J, leaving 9 bases between them. This CDR3 has 15 residues. The germline V gene encodes CDR1 LNHDA and CDR2 SQIVND (reference sequence). DNA for the CDR3: TGTGCCAGTAGTATGGGACTTTATAGCAATCAGCCCCAGCATTTT. Translating gives CASSMGLYSNQPQHF.

The chain is built from TRBV5-6 and TRBJ1-2; D unclear. Germline V gene lookup returns CDR1 SGHDT and CDR2 YYEEEE. The CDR3 contains 15 residues. The V and J ends lost 4 bases and 7 bases respectively, with 20 bases between them. The CDR3 spells CASSLGGRTRTGYTF. The CDR3 bases are TGTGCCAGCAGCCTTGGCGGGCGGACGAGGACTGGCTACACCTTC.

The sample holds a few counts of this clone. The chain combines TRBV2 with TRBJ1-1; unclear D gene. The CDR3 runs to 13 residues. The germline CDR1 and CDR2 sequences are SNHLY and FYNNEI. V was trimmed by 6 bases and J by 1 base, leaving 9 bases between them. The CDR3 DNA sequence: TGTGCCAGCAGAGCGGCCCCGAACACTGAAGCTTTCTTT. It specifies CASRAAPNTEAFF. The full variable domain, with the rest looked up from reference TRBV2 and TRBJ1-1, is EPEVTQTPSHQVTQMGQEVILRCVPISNHLYFYWYRQILGQKVEFLVSFYNNEISEKSEIFDDQFSVERPDGSNFTLKIRSTKLEDSAMYFCASRAAPNTEAFFGQGTRLTVV.

The rearrangement uses TRBV4-1 and TRBJ2-1; no definite D call. The CDR3 sequence is 17 residues long. Germline values: CDR1 MGHRA, CDR2 YSYEKL. V lost 0 bases and J 0 bases, leaving 12 bases between the germline ends. The chain's CDR3 is CASSQEWKTASYNEQFF. Written as DNA, the CDR3 is TGCGCCAGCAGCCAAGAGTGGAAAACAGCCTCCTACAATGAGCAGTTCTTC.

J is TRBJ2-7 and V is TRBV5-6; 7 positions agree with TRBD1. CDR1 is SGHDT and CDR2 is YYEEEE in the germline V gene. After removal of 2 bases from V and 2 bases from J, the junction contained 4 bases not matched to a gene. There are 14 residues in the CDR3. CDR3 protein: CASSLGDSPYEQYF. The CDR3 DNA reads TGTGCCAGCAGCTTAGGGGACAGCCCCTACGAGCAGTACTTC.

This chain uses TRBV11-2 with TRBJ2-7; TRBD1 aligns across 8 bases. CDR3 size: 16 residues. Germline trimming cut 2 bases from V and 3 bases from J; bases unmatched to any gene: 9. Germline CDR1 SGHAT, CDR2 FQNNGV. The CDR3 region is CASSLSGTGKSYEQYF. CDR3 DNA: TGTGCCAGCAGCTTATCTGGGACAGGCAAGAGCTACGAGCAGTACTTC.

This chain joins TRBV11-2 and TRBJ1-4; TRBD1 aligns across 7 bases. Germline V CDR1 and CDR2: SGHAT, FQNNGV. The CDR3 has 15 amino acids. V lost 4 bases, J lost 8 bases, and 10 bases stayed unmatched. The CDR3 nucleotides are TGTGCCAGCAGCTCAGTGACAGGGACGGGCGAAAAACTGTTTTTT. It translates to CASSSVTGTGEKLFF.